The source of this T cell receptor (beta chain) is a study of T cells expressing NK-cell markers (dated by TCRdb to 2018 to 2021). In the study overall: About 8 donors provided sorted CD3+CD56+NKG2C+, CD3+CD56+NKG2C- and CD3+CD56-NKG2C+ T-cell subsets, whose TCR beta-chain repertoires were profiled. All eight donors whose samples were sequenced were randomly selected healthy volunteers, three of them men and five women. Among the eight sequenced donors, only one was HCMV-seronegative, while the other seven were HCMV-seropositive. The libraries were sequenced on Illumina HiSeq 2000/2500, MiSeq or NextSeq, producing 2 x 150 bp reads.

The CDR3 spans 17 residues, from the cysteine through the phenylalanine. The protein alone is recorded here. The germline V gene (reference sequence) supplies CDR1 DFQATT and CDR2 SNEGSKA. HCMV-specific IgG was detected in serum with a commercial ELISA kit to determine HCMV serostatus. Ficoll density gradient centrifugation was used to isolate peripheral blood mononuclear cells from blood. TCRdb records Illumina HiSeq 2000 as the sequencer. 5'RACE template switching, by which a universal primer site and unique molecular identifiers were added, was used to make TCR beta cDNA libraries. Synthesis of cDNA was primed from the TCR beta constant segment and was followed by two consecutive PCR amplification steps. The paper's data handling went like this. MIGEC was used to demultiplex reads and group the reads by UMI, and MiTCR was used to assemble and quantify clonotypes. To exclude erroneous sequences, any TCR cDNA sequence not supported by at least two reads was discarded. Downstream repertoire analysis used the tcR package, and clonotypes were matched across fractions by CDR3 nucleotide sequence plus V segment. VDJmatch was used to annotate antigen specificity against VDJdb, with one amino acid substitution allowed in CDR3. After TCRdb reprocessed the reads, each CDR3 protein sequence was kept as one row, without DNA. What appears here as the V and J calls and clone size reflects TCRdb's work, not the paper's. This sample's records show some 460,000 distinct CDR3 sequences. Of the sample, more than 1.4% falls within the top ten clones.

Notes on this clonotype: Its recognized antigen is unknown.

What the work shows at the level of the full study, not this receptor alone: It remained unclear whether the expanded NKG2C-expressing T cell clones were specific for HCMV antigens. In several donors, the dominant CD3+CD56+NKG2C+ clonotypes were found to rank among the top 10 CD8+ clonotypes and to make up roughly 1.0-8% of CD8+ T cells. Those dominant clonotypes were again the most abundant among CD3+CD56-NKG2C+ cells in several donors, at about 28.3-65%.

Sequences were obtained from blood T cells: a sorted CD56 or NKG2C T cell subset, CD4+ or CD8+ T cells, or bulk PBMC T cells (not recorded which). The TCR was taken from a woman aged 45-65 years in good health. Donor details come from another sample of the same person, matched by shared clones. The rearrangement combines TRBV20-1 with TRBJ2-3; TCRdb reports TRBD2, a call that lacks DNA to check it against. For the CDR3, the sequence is CSASSGLAGGPGDTQYF.